What follows are 21 T cell receptor beta chains derived from one specimen sequenced in a study of T cell responses to AZD1222 COVID-19 vaccine. Only in-frame clones appear in the TCRdb table, and some are missing; sequencing was by immunoSEQ multiplex PCR. This sample has approximately 99,000 clones, with around 84% found just once. Sequencing was performed on peripheral blood, taken on day 0 of AZD1222 vaccination. The receptors come from an adult in good health.

This clone was counted a single time. The chain uses TRBV19 and TRBJ1-1, with 7 bases identical to TRBD1. The CDR3 length is 17 residues. V dropped 4 bases and J dropped 7; count of bases not matched to a gene: 18. Germline V lookup: CDR1 LNHDA, CDR2 SQIVND (reference sequence). CDR3 sequence: CASSKGDSSVPTREAFF. The CDR3 DNA reads as TGTGCCAGTAGTAAGGGGGACAGTAGCGTACCTACCCGTGAAGCTTTCTTT.

V and J are TRBV19 and TRBJ2-1; a possible D gene is TRBD2 (6 bases). The V gene lost 4 bases and the J gene lost 12 bases, with 28 bases spanning the gap. This CDR3 spans 17 amino acids. Per the germline V gene, CDR1 is LNHDA and CDR2 is SQIVND (reference sequence). The CDR3 loop reads CASSTGVGNERWDWQFF. The CDR3 DNA sequence: TGTGCCAGTAGTACGGGGGTTGGAAACGAAAGATGGGACTGGCAGTTCTTC.

The chain couples TRBV7-2 to TRBJ1-5; D is unclear. The CDR3 consists of 13 residues. CDR1 is SGHTA, CDR2 FQGNSA, per germline. V lost 1 base to trimming and J lost 2 bases, with 3 bases between them. The CDR3 loop reads CASSLDGNQPQHF. CDR3 coding DNA: TGTGCCAGCAGCTTAGATGGCAATCAGCCCCAGCATTTT.

The rearrangement joins TRBV5-5 to TRBJ2-1; D unresolved. V was cut by 0 bases and J by 4 bases, with 8 bases left in between. The CDR3 spans 14 residues. Looked up from germline, CDR1 is SGHKS and CDR2 is YYEKEE (reference sequence). The CDR3 spells CASSLEGIYNEQFF. In DNA form, the CDR3 reads TGTGCCAGCAGCTTGGAGGGAATATACAATGAGCAGTTCTTC.

This chain uses TRBV28 with TRBJ1-1; a weak D match, TRBD1 (5 bases). Trimming shortened V by 6 bases and J by 0 bases, and 8 bases separated the two germline ends. Germline V gene sequence: CDR1 MDHEN, CDR2 SYDVKM. The CDR3 is 13 amino acids. The CDR3 DNA sequence: TGTGCCAGCAGACGACAGATGAACACTGAAGCTTTCTTT. It encodes CASRRQMNTEAFF.

In this sample, this clone turned up once. The chain uses TRBV6-5 and TRBJ2-1; 8 nucleotides match TRBD2. Germline CDR1 and CDR2: MNHEY and SVGAGI. The V segment lost 0 bases and the J segment 4 bases; nucleotides outside the gene matches: 5. The CDR3 contains 16 residues. CDR3 in amino acids: CASSYSTGGKYNEQFF. CDR3 sequence (DNA): TGTGCCAGCAGTTACTCAACGGGGGGGAAATACAATGAGCAGTTCTTC.

V and J are TRBV10-3 and TRBJ1-2; possibly TRBD1 for D (5 bases). CDR1 and CDR2 from the germline V gene are ENHRY and SYGVKD. The CDR3 consists of 14 residues. Trimming stripped 3 bases from V and 6 bases from J, with 14 bases between. The CDR3 region has the DNA TGTGCCATCAGTGATTGGGGCCCACTAGATGGCTACACCTTC. This translates into CAISDWGPLDGYTF.

The chain uses TRBV6-5 and TRBJ2-7; the D call may be TRBD1 or TRBD2 (5 bases each). The CDR3 runs to 14 residues. V was trimmed by 6 bases and J by 6 bases, leaving 18 bases between them. In germline, CDR1 is MNHEY, CDR2 SVGAGI. CDR3 coding DNA: TGTGCCAGCAGCCCCGGGACCTCGACACTCGAGCAGTACTTC. It encodes CASSPGTSTLEQYF.

V and J are TRBV5-1 and TRBJ1-3, with 7 bases lining up with TRBD1. The junction had 8 bases not matched to a gene; V was cut back by 0 bases and J by 5 bases. The CDR3 has 16 residues. Looked up from germline, CDR1 is SGHRS and CDR2 is YFSETQ. The CDR3 sequence: CASSLEDRRARNTIYF. The CDR3 DNA sequence: TGCGCCAGCAGCTTGGAGGACAGGAGGGCTAGAAACACCATATATTTT.

This clone has a single count. The rearrangement uses TRBV27 and TRBJ1-2; 7 bases fit TRBD1. V was clipped by 2 bases and J by 4 bases; unmatched bases: 7. CDR1 and CDR2 (germline): MNHEY, SMNVEV (reference sequence). CDR3 length: 15 amino acids. The CDR3 sequence: CASSLGVTGIYGYTF. The CDR3 DNA reads as TGTGCCAGCAGTTTAGGGGTGACAGGGATCTATGGCTACACCTTC.

Concerning this clone itself: Other DNA sequences within the sample encode an identical CDR3. The chain couples TRBV18 to TRBJ1-1; D possibly corresponds to TRBD1 (5 bases). Between the trimmed V and J ends, which lost 3 bases and 0 bases, there was a span of 5 bases. Per germline, CDR1 KGHSH and CDR2 LQKENI. There are 13 residues in the CDR3. CDR3 region: CASSPGVNTEAFF. The CDR3 DNA sequence: TGTGCCAGCTCACCGGGGGTGAACACTGAAGCTTTCTTT.

This sequence joins TRBV9 and TRBJ1-3; D remains ambiguous. V dropped 0 bases and J dropped 0 bases, with 4 bases sitting between them. Germline loops: CDR1 SGDLS, CDR2 YYNGEE. The CDR3 is made up of 14 amino acids. The CDR3 sequence is CASSVVGSGNTIYF. In nucleotides, the CDR3 is TGTGCCAGCAGCGTAGTAGGCTCTGGAAACACCATATATTTT.

The chain uses TRBV7-2 and TRBJ1-1; tentative D call: TRBD1 (6 bases). Trimming removed 0 bases at V and 6 bases at J, with 14 bases between. Per germline, CDR1 SGHTA and CDR2 FQGNSA. CDR3 length equals 15 residues. The CDR3 region has the DNA TGTGCCAGCAGCTTAGCCCGGGTAGGGGGATCTGAAGCTTTCTTT. Translation gives CASSLARVGGSEAFF.

The chain links TRBV28 to TRBJ1-2, with 10 bases that match TRBD1. The germline CDR1 and CDR2 sequences are MDHEN and SYDVKM. The CDR3 totals 17 residues. Trimming took 4 bases from V and 4 from J; bases not matched to a gene: 12. The CDR3 nucleotides are TGTGCCAGCAGTTCCGGGACAGGGGCACCCAAGGGCTATGGCTACACCTTC. This encodes CASSSGTGAPKGYGYTF.

The CDR3 sequence is CASRLNSGRFEKLFF. The DNA for the CDR3 is TGTGCCAGCAGACTCAACTCAGGGCGATTTGAAAAACTGTTTTTT. The genes are TRBV7-8 and TRBJ1-4; D possibly corresponds to TRBD1 (5 bases). Looked up from germline, CDR1 is SGHVS and CDR2 is FQNEAQ. The CDR3 is 15 residues long. The ends were cut back, 6 bases at V and 7 bases at J, with 18 bases in the middle. Filled out from reference TRBV7-8 and TRBJ1-4, the complete variable domain reads GAGVSQSPRYKVAKRGQDVALRCDPISGHVSLFWYQQALGQGPEFLTYFQNEAQLDKSGLPSDRFFAERPEGSVSTLKIQRTQQEDSAVYLCASRLNSGRFEKLFFGSGTQLSVL.

The CDR3 sequence: CASRATRNTEAFF. CDR3 DNA sequence: TGTGCCAGCAGAGCGACACGGAACACTGAAGCTTTCTTT. V and J are TRBV27 and TRBJ1-1; D is unresolved. The CDR3 spans 13 residues. Germline assignment: CDR1 MNHEY and CDR2 SMNVEV (reference sequence). The V end was cut by 6 bases, the J end by 1 base, with 9 bases between.

The rearrangement uses TRBV7-9 and TRBJ1-5; 8 nucleotides line up with TRBD1. This CDR3 spans 17 amino acids. Trimming cost V 6 bases and J 4 bases; bases outside gene matches: 14. Germline CDR1 SEHNR, CDR2 FQNEAQ (reference sequence). CDR3 amino acids: CASRLTGARRINQPQHF. CDR3 DNA: TGTGCCAGCAGGCTGACAGGGGCCCGAAGAATTAATCAGCCCCAGCATTTT. The whole variable domain, remainder taken from reference TRBV7-9 and TRBJ1-5, is DTGVSQNPRHKITKRGQNVTFRCDPISEHNRLYWYRQTLGQGPEFLTYFQNEAQLEKSRLLSDRFSAERPKGSFSTLEIQRTEQGDSAMYLCASRLTGARRINQPQHFGDGTRLSIL.

The J gene is TRBJ2-1, the V gene TRBV28, with 12 bases aligning to TRBD2. The CDR3 is 19 residues long. Germline loops: CDR1 MDHEN, CDR2 SYDVKM. V shed 5 bases, J shed 8 bases, and the junction held 19 bases outside the gene matches. The CDR3 DNA reads TGTGCCAGCAGTCCAACCGGAGTGCCTAGCGGGGGGGCTGGGGATGAGCAGTTCTTC. It is translated as CASSPTGVPSGGAGDEQFF.

This chain joins TRBV3-1 (or the pseudogene TRBV3-2) and TRBJ1-2; D is possibly TRBD1 (5 bases). Germline CDR1 reads LGHDT; CDR2 reads YNNKEL (reference sequence). V lost 0 bases and J lost 2, with 10 bases in between. CDR3 length: 15 amino acids. The CDR3 DNA sequence: TGTGCCAGCAGCCAAGATACAGGAAGGAACTATGGCTACACCTTC. Protein product: CASSQDTGRNYGYTF.

This chain links TRBV2 with TRBJ1-2; tentative D call: TRBD1 (5 bases). The germline CDR1 and CDR2 sequences are SNHLY and FYNNEI. V was pared by 0 bases and J by 10 bases, with 15 bases between. The CDR3 loop spans 14 amino acids. The CDR3 is CASSEAGLQMDYTF. In DNA, the CDR3 is TGTGCCAGCAGTGAAGCGGGACTTCAAATGGACTACACCTTC.

The chain joins TRBV29-1 to TRBJ2-6, with 9 bases matching TRBD1. The germline gives CDR1 SQVTM, CDR2 ANQGSEA. There are 17 residues in the CDR3. V shed 4 bases, J shed 2 bases, and the junction held 9 bases outside the gene matches. CDR3 nucleotide sequence: TGCAGCGTTGGGCCGGGACAGGGTGCCCCTGGGGCCAACGTCCTGACTTTC. This encodes CSVGPGQGAPGANVLTF.